The entry below gives a single T cell receptor beta chain sequence along with its context. No antigen is known for it. These data are taken from a study of T cells after posttransplantation cyclophosphamide. V shed 3 bases and J shed 1 base, with 11 bases lying between them. The CDR3 totals 15 residues. CDR1 and CDR2 (germline): SGHRS, YFSETQ. Study results and limitations: Recipient CMV seropositivity and CMV reactivation strongly tracked TRB clonality.

Sequencing was performed with immunoSEQ multiplex PCR; in TCRdb, only in-frame clones are kept and a portion is missing. The profile shows tens of thousands of clones, roughly 92% of them singletons. The rearrangement joins TRBV5-1 to TRBJ1-3, with D uncertain. Sequencing was done on a sample of PBMCs. The sequence was obtained from a woman aged 45-59 years in good health and a related stem cell transplant donor. In nucleotides, the CDR3 is TGCGCCAGCAGCTGGACTACGGGGTCTGGAAACACCATATATTTT. This codes for CASSWTTGSGNTIYF.